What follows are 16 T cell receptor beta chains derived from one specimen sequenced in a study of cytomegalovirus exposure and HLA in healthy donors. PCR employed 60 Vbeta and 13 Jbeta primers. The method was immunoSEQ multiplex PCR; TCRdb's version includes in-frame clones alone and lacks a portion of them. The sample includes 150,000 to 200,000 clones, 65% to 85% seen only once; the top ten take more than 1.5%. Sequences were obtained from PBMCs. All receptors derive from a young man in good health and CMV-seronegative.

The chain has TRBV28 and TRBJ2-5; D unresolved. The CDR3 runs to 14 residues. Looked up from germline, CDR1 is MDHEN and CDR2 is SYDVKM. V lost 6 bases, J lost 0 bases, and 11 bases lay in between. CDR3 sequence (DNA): TGTGCCAGCAGCTTTTCTAGATACCAAGAGACCCAGTACTTC. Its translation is CASSFSRYQETQYF.

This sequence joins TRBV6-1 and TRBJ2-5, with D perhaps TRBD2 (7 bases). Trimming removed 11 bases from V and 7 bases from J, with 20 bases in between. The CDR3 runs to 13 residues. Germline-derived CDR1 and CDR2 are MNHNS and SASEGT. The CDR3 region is CASRGGTGGTQYF. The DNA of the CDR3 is TGTGCCTCCCGAGGGGGGACGGGAGGGACCCAGTACTTC.

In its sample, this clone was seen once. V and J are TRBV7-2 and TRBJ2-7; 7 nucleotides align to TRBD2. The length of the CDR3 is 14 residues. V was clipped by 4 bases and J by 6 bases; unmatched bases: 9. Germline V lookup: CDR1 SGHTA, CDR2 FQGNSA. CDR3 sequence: CASSWGGGGREQYF. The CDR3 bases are TGTGCCAGCAGCTGGGGAGGCGGGGGTCGCGAGCAGTACTTC.

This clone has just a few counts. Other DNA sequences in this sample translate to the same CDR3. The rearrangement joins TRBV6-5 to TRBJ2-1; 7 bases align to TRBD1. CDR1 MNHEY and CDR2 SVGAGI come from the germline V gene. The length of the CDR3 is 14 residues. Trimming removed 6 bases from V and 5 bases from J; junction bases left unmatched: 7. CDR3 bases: TGTGCCAGCAGGCGGACAGGACGAAACAATGAGCAGTTCTTC. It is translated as CASRRTGRNNEQFF.

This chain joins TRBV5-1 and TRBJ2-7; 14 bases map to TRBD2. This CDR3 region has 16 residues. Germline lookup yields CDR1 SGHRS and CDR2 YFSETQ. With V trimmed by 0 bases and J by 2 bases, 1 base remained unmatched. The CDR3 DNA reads TGCGCCAGCAGCTTGGAGACTAGCGGGGGGGCCTACGAGCAGTACTTC. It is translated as CASSLETSGGAYEQYF.

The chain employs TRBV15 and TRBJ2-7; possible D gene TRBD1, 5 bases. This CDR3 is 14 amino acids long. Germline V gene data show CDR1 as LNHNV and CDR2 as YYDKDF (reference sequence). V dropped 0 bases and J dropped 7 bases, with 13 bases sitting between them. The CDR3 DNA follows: TGTGCCACCAGCAGAGAAGCCAGGGTGGGGGAGCAGTACTTC. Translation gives CATSREARVGEQYF.

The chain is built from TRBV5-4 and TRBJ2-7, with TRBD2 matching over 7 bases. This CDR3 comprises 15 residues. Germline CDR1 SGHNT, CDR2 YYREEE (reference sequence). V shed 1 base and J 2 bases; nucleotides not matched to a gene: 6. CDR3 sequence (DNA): TGTGCCAGCAGCTTGCGACTAGCTCAAACCTACGAGCAGTACTTC. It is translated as CASSLRLAQTYEQYF.

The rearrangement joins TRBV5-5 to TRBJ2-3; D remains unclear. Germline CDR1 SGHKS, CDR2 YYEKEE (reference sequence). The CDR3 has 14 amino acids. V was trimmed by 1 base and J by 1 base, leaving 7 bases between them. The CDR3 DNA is TGTGCCAGCAGCTTGTACGCGGGCACAGATACGCAGTATTTT. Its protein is CASSLYAGTDTQYF.

For the CDR3, the DNA is TGTGCCAGCAGTCTAGCGGTTAGCACAGATACGCAGTATTTT. Translated, it gives CASSLAVSTDTQYF. This sequence joins TRBV11-3 and TRBJ2-3; the match to TRBD2 covers 7 bases. Germline trimming cut 6 bases from V and 0 bases from J; bases unmatched to any gene: 3. The CDR3 spans 14 residues. Germline V gives CDR1 SGHNT, CDR2 YENEEA. Drawing the rest from reference TRBV11-3 and TRBJ2-3, the complete variable domain is EAGVVQSPRYKIIEKKQPVAFWCNPISGHNTLYWYLQNLGQGPELLIRYENEEAVDDSQLPKDRFSAERLKGVDSTLKIQPAELGDSAVYLCASSLAVSTDTQYFGPGTRLTVL.

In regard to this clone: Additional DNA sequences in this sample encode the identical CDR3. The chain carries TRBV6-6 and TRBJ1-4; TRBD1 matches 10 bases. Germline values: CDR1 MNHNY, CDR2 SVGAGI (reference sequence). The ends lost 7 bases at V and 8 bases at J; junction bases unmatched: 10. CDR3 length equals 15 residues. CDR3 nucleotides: TGTGCCAGCATTAACTACGGGACAGGGGTCGAAAAACTGTTTTTT. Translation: CASINYGTGVEKLFF.

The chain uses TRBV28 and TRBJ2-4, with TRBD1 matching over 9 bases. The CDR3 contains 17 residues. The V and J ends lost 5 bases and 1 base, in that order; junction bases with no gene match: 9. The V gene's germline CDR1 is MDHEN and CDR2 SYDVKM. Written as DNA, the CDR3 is TGTGCCAGCAGTGACGGGACAGGGATGAGTGCCAAAAACATTCAGTACTTC. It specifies CASSDGTGMSAKNIQYF.

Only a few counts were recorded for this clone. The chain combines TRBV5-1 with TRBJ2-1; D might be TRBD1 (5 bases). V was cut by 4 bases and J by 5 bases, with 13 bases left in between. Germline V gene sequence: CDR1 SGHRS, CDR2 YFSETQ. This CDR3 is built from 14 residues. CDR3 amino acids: CASSLGVLDNEQFF. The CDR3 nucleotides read TGCGCCAGCAGCCTAGGGGTTCTGGACAATGAGCAGTTCTTC.

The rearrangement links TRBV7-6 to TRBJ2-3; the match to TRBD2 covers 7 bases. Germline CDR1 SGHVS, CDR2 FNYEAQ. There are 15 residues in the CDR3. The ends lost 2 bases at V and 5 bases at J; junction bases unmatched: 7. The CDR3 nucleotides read TGTGCCAGCAGCTTAATGGCTAGCGGCGGAGATACGCAGTATTTT. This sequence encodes CASSLMASGGDTQYF.

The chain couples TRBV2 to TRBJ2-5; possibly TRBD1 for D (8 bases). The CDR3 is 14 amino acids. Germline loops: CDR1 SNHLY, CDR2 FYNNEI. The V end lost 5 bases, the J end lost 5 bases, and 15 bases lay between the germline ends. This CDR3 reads CASSIGQGGETQYF. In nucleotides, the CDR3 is TGTGCCAGCAGTATCGGACAGGGAGGGGAGACCCAGTACTTC.

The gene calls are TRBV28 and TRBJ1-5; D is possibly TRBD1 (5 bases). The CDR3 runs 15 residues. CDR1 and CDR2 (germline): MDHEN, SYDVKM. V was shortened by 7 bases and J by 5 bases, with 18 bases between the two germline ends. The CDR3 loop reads CASIPGGQGDQPQHF. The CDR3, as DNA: TGTGCCAGCATCCCGGGTGGACAAGGGGATCAGCCCCAGCATTTT.

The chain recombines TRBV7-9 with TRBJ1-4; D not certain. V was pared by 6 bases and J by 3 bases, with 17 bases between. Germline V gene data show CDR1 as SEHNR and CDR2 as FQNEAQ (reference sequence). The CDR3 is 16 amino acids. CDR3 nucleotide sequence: TGTGCCAGCAGTCTCAGTGCGAACAGCCCTAATGAAAAACTGTTTTTT. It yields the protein CASSLSANSPNEKLFF.